The 10 T cell receptor beta chains presented below share a single source sample, sequenced in a study of CD8 T cells in ankylosing spondylitis. Regarding the study as a whole: Ankylosing spondylitis blood appeared to be characterized by a TCR beta motif of about eight highly homologous variants.

These receptors are not linked to any known antigen. A single record per CDR3 protein comes from TCRdb applying MiXCR to the 5' RACE reads. The profile covers tens of thousands of distinct CDR3 sequences, with more than 8.5% appearing a single time and approximately 29% taken by the ten largest. The sample was blood, either unsorted or a sorted T cell fraction (not recorded which). The receptor set was obtained from a male donor with ankylosing spondylitis.

CDR3 amino acids: CSAQVWDKGSGNTIYF. CDR3 DNA sequence: TGCAGTGCCCAGGTCTGGGACAAGGGATCTGGAAACACCATATATTTT. The gene calls are TRBV20-1 and TRBJ1-3, with D possibly matching TRBD1 (6 bases). CDR3 length: 16 residues. Trimming cost V 6 bases and J 1 base, with 19 bases left between them. Germline values: CDR1 DFQATT, CDR2 SNEGSKA (reference sequence).

The table lists this clonotype with a few counts. The chain links TRBV5-1 to TRBJ2-1; 11 bases match TRBD2. J lost 16 bases, V lost 3 bases, and 6 bases had no gene match. Germline V gene lookup returns CDR1 SGHRS and CDR2 YFSETQ. The CDR3 is 12 amino acids. The CDR3 protein is CASSSSLAGVFF. In nucleotides, the CDR3 is TGCGCCAGCAGCTCCTCACTAGCGGGAGTATTCTTC.

The chain employs TRBV13 and TRBJ1-5, with TRBD1 matching over 7 bases. The CDR3 totals 15 residues. Per the germline V gene, CDR1 is PRHDT and CDR2 is FYEKMQ (reference sequence). V gave up 0 bases and J gave up 4 bases; unmatched junction bases: 3. The CDR3 here is CASSLGQGGNQPQHF. The DNA of the CDR3 is TGTGCCAGCAGCTTAGGCCAGGGGGGTAATCAGCCCCAGCATTTT.

At least ten counts were recorded for this clonotype. V usage is TRBV5-6 and J usage is TRBJ2-2, with 8 nucleotides matching TRBD2. Per the germline V gene, CDR1 is SGHDT and CDR2 is YYEEEE. Trimming took 0 bases from V and 2 from J; bases not matched to a gene: 6. The CDR3 sequence is 17 residues long. The CDR3 DNA is TGTGCCAGCAGCTTGGCCATAGCGGGGCGCAACACCGGGGAGCTGTTTTTT. It is translated as CASSLAIAGRNTGELFF.

This clonotype was observed a handful of times. The chain carries TRBV20-1 and TRBJ2-1; D unresolved. CDR3 length: 16 amino acids. Germline V CDR1 and CDR2: DFQATT, SNEGSKA (reference sequence). V lost 2 bases and J 0 bases, leaving 14 bases between the germline ends. As DNA, the CDR3 is TGCAGTGCTAGACCCTTTTCGGCTAGCTCCTACAATGAGCAGTTCTTC. Amino acid sequence: CSARPFSASSYNEQFF.

This clonotype was recorded at least ten times. The CDR3 spells CAIWDREQFF. CDR3 nucleotides: TGTGCCATCTGGGATCGTGAGCAGTTCTTC. The chain joins TRBV10-3 to TRBJ2-1, with D uncertain. The CDR3 is made up of 10 amino acids. Germline V gene data show CDR1 as ENHRY and CDR2 as SYGVKD. The germline V and J ends were trimmed by 8 bases and 9 bases, with 8 bases remaining between them.

The chain carries TRBV10-3 and TRBJ2-5; no reliable D call. CDR1 and CDR2 (germline): ENHRY, SYGVKD. This CDR3 is built from 11 residues. V was trimmed by 3 bases and J by 5 bases, leaving 4 bases between them. The CDR3 sequence is CAISDDETQYF. The DNA of the CDR3 is TGTGCCATCAGTGACGATGAGACCCAGTACTTC.

This clonotype was seen repeatedly, ten times or more. This chain uses TRBV24-1 with TRBJ2-6; D is undetermined. In germline, CDR1 is KGHDR, CDR2 SFDVKD. The CDR3 runs to 14 residues. The ends were cut back, 2 bases at V and 3 bases at J, with 4 bases in the middle. CDR3 sequence reads: CATSDSGGANVLTF. DNA of the CDR3: TGTGCCACCAGTGATTCGGGTGGGGCCAACGTCCTGACTTTC.

The V call is TRBV2, the J call TRBJ2-7, with D hard to call. Germline V gene lookup returns CDR1 SNHLY and CDR2 FYNNEI. The CDR3 has 12 residues. Trimming pared 7 bases from V and 2 bases from J, leaving 9 bases between. The CDR3 loop is CASIRETYEQYV. The CDR3 nucleotides are TGTGCCAGCATTAGGGAAACCTACGAGCAGTACGTC.

This clonotype has only a few counts. The V gene is TRBV9, the J gene TRBJ2-7, with 11 bases matching TRBD1. Trimming at V came to 3 bases and at J to 3 bases, leaving 2 bases not matched to a gene. This CDR3 is built from 14 residues. Germline loops: CDR1 SGDLS, CDR2 YYNGEE. The CDR3 DNA sequence: TGTGCCAGCAGCGGCGGGACAGGGGGCTACGAGCAGTACTTC. Translating gives CASSGGTGGYEQYF.